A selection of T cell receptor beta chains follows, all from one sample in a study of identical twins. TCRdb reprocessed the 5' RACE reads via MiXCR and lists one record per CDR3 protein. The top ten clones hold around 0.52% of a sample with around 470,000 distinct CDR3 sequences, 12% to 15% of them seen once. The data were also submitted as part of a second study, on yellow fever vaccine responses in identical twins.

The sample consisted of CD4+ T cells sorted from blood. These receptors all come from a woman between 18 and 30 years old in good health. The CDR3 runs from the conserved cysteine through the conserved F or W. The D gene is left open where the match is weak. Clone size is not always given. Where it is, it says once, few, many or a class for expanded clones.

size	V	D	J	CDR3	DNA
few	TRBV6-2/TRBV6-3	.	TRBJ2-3	CASSYGTGTQYF	TGTGCCAGCAGTTACGGGACTGGAACGCAGTATTTT
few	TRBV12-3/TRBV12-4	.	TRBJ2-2	CASSFASSNTGELFF	TGTGCCAGCAGTTTCGCCAGTTCGAACACCGGGGAGCTGTTTTTT
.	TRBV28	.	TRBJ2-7	CASSSESRFPSSYEQYF	TGTGCCAGCAGTTCCGAATCCAGGTTCCCAAGCTCCTACGAGCAGTACTTC
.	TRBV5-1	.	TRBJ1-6	CASSPDPRNNSPLHF	TGCGCCAGCAGCCCGGACCCGCGGAATAATTCACCCCTCCACTTT
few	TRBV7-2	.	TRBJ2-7	CASSLEGAGTYEQYF	TGTGCCAGCAGCTTAGAGGGGGCGGGAACCTACGAGCAGTACTTC
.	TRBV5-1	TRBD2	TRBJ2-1	CASSEGLAVNEQFF	TGCGCCAGCAGCGAGGGACTAGCGGTCAATGAGCAGTTCTTC
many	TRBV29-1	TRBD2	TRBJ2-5	CSAVTGGETQYF	TGCAGCGCTGTGACGGGGGGAGAGACCCAGTACTTC
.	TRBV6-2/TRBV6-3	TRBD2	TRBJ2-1	CASRTGRTSGHNEQFF	TGTGCCAGCAGGACAGGGAGGACTAGCGGTCACAATGAGCAGTTCTTC
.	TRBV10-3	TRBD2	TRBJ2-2	CAISESASGRTGELFF	TGTGCCATCAGTGAGTCGGCTAGCGGGAGGACCGGGGAGCTGTTTTTT
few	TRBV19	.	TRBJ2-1	CASSMFDEQFF	TGTGCCAGTAGTATGTTTGATGAGCAGTTCTTC
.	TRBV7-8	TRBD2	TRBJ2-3	CASSLRPRWASGIADTQYF	TGTGCCAGCAGTTTACGCCCCAGGTGGGCTAGCGGGATTGCAGATACGCAGTATTTT
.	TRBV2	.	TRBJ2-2	CASRPGGNLPTGELFF	TGTGCCAGCCGACCGGGCGGGAACCTGCCTACCGGGGAGCTGTTTTTT
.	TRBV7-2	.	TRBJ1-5	CASSSRGGPQPQHF	TGTGCCAGCAGCTCGAGGGGGGGACCTCAGCCCCAGCATTTT
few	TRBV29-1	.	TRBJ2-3	CSVPRIPRQGKSTDTQYF	TGCAGCGTCCCTCGCATCCCGCGGCAGGGGAAGAGCACAGATACGCAGTATTTT
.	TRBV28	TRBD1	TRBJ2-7	CASSSGDRVGQYF	TGTGCCAGCAGTTCGGGGGACAGGGTCGGGCAGTACTTC
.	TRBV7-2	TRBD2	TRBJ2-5	CASSLGPSGSYYGTQYF	TGTGCCAGCAGCTTAGGTCCTAGCGGGAGTTATTATGGGACCCAGTACTTC
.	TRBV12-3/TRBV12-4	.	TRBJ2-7	CASSWPGTYEQYF	TGTGCCAGCAGTTGGCCTGGTACCTACGAGCAGTACTTC
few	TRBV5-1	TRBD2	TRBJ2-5	CASSATGGPEETQYF	TGCGCCAGCAGCGCCACGGGGGGGCCCGAAGAGACCCAGTACTTC
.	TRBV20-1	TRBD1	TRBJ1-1	CSAPNRGTEAFF	TGCAGTGCTCCGAACAGGGGTACTGAAGCTTTCTTT
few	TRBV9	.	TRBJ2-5	CASSEKMRSVETQYF	TGTGCCAGCAGCGAAAAGATGAGGTCAGTCGAGACCCAGTACTTC
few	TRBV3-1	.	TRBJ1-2	CASSQDQGESGYTF	TGTGCCAGCAGCCAAGATCAGGGTGAGAGTGGCTACACCTTC
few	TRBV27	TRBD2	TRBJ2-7	CASSTSGSAYEQYF	TGTGCCAGCAGTACTAGCGGGAGCGCTTACGAGCAGTACTTC
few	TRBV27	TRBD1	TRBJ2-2	CASSPTPGQEFVSGELFF	TGTGCCAGCAGTCCTACACCGGGACAGGAGTTTGTCTCCGGGGAGCTGTTTTTT
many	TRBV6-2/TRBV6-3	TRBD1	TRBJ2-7	CASSKPDRGNYEQYF	TGTGCCAGCAGTAAACCGGACAGGGGAAACTACGAGCAGTACTTC
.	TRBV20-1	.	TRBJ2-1	CSAPIGGGGHEQFF	TGCAGTGCTCCCATCGGAGGGGGGGGCCATGAGCAGTTCTTC
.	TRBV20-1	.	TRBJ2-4	CSASRNIQYF	TGCAGTGCTAGTAGAAACATTCAGTACTTC
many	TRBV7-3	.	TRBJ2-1	CASSKAGPRWSNEQFF	TGTGCCAGCAGCAAAGCCGGGCCCAGATGGTCCAATGAGCAGTTCTTC
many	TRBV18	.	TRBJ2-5	CASSPPTGGSETQYF	TGTGCCAGCTCACCACCGACCGGGGGTTCAGAGACCCAGTACTTC
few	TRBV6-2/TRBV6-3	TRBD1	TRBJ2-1	CASSYSRPRDRGRNEQFF	TGTGCCAGCAGTTACTCGCGTCCCCGGGACAGGGGGCGGAATGAGCAGTTCTTC
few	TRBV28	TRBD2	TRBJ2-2	CASSGTKNTGELFF	TGTGCCAGCAGCGGGACTAAGAACACCGGGGAGCTGTTTTTT
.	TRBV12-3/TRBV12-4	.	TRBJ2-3	CTSSLGFRAAPSTDTQYF	TGTACCAGCAGTTTAGGGTTTCGAGCGGCCCCTAGCACAGATACGCAGTATTTT
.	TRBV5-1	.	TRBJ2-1	CASSLWARAYNEQFF	TGCGCCAGCAGCTTGTGGGCCAGGGCCTACAATGAGCAGTTCTTC
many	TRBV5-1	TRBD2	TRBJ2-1	CASSLQSGSSYNEQFF	TGCGCCAGCAGCCTCCAAAGCGGGAGCTCCTACAATGAGCAGTTCTTC
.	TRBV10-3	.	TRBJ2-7	CATQPGINYEQYF	TGTGCCACGCAGCCCGGTATCAATTACGAGCAGTACTTC
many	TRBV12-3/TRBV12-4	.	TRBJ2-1	CASSPGGNGGREQFF	TGTGCCAGCAGCCCCGGCGGGAACGGGGGCCGTGAGCAGTTCTTC
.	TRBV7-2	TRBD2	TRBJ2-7	CASSSVAGVGNEQYF	TGTGCCAGCAGCTCCGTGGCGGGAGTAGGAAACGAGCAGTACTTC
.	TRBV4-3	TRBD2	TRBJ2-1	CASSQFGGLAGVPSYNEQFF	TGCGCCAGCAGCCAATTCGGGGGGCTAGCGGGAGTGCCCTCCTACAATGAGCAGTTCTTC
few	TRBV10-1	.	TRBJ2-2	CASSEQGGNTGELFF	TGCGCCAGCAGTGAGCAAGGGGGGAACACCGGGGAGCTGTTTTTT
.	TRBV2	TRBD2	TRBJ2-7	CASSDGGRKISEQYF	TGTGCCAGCAGTGATGGCGGGAGGAAGATAAGCGAGCAGTACTTC
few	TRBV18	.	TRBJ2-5	CASSPMGLETQYF	TGTGCCAGCTCACCAATGGGGCTGGAGACCCAGTACTTC
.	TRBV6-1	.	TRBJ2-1	CASSEAASRQEFF	TGTGCCAGCAGTGAAGCAGCCAGCAGACAGGAGTTCTTC
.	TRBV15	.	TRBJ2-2	CATSRDKGFTGELFF	TGTGCCACCAGCAGAGATAAAGGTTTCACCGGGGAGCTGTTTTTT
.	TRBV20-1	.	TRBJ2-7	CSASSDLSYEQYF	TGCAGTGCTAGTTCGGATCTATCCTACGAGCAGTACTTC
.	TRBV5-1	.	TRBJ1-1	CASSTSGVEVFF	TGCGCCAGCAGCACATCAGGGGTTGAGGTTTTCTTT
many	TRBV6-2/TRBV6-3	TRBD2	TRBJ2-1	CASSYFALRAGGPLSSYNEQFF	TGTGCCAGCAGTTACTTCGCCCTAAGAGCGGGAGGGCCTCTGAGCTCCTACAATGAGCAGTTCTTC
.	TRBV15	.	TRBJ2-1	CATRNFRSPYNEQFF	TGTGCCACCCGTAATTTTCGGAGTCCCTACAATGAGCAGTTCTTC
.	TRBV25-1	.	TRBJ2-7	CASRGSGSYEQYF	TGTGCCAGCAGGGGTAGCGGCTCCTACGAGCAGTACTTC
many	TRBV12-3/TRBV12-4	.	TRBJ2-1	CASSFRRHEQFF	TGTGCCAGCAGTTTCAGGCGGCATGAGCAGTTCTTC
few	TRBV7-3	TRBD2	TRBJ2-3	CASSSGPRGGRIDTQYF	TGTGCCAGCAGCTCCGGACCGCGGGGGGGAAGAATAGATACGCAGTATTTT
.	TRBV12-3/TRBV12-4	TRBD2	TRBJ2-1	CASSLGSRTRSYNEQFF	TGTGCCAGCAGTTTGGGGTCAAGGACTAGAAGCTACAATGAGCAGTTCTTC
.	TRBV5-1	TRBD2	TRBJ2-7	CASTLTSGSREQYF	TGCGCCAGCACTCTGACTAGCGGGAGTCGAGAGCAGTACTTC
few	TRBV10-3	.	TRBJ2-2	CAISVQGPNTGELFF	TGTGCCATCAGTGTTCAGGGCCCTAACACCGGGGAGCTGTTTTTT
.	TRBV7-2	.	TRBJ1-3	CASSGTAGTLTGNTIYF	TGTGCCAGCAGCGGAACCGCCGGGACACTCACTGGAAACACCATATATTTT
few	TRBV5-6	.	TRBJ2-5	CASSLITQETQYF	TGTGCCAGCAGCCTGATCACACAGGAGACCCAGTACTTC
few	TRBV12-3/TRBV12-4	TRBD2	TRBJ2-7	CASRSGTSGGEEAYEQYF	TGTGCCAGCAGATCCGGGACTAGCGGGGGGGAAGAGGCCTACGAGCAGTACTTC
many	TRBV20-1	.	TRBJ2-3	CSASGTDTQYF	TGCAGTGCCAGTGGGACAGATACGCAGTATTTT
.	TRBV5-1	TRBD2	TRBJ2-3	CASSLSAGGLDPTDTQYF	TGCGCCAGCAGCTTGTCTGCGGGAGGTCTGGACCCCACAGATACGCAGTATTTT
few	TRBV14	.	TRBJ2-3	CASSQAGLTDTQYF	TGTGCCAGCAGCCAAGCCGGCCTCACAGATACGCAGTATTTT
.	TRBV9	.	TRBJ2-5	CASSADGFRGERETQYF	TGTGCCAGCAGCGCGGACGGATTTAGGGGCGAGAGAGAGACCCAGTACTTC
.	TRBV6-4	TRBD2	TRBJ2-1	CASSGQAGSFNEQFF	TGTGCCAGCAGTGGGCAAGCGGGAAGCTTCAATGAGCAGTTCTTC